Shown below are 19 T cell receptor beta chains from a single sample sequenced in a study of cytomegalovirus exposure and HLA in healthy donors. Both 60 Vbeta primers and 13 Jbeta primers went into the PCR. The table came from immunoSEQ multiplex PCR; TCRdb's copy has only in-frame clones and leaves some out. The sample records roughly 150,000 clones, approximately 71% being singletons. The sequenced material came from PBMCs. The origin of the receptors is a woman under 30 in good health and CMV-seropositive.

Turning to this clone: In the same sample, other DNA sequences code for this CDR3. The chain has TRBV27 and TRBJ1-2, with TRBD1 identical over 11 bases. Germline V CDR1 and CDR2: MNHEY, SMNVEV (reference sequence). V lost 5 bases and J lost 7; bases outside the gene matches: 9. This CDR3 contains 15 residues. For the CDR3, the DNA is TGTGCCAGCAGTACAAGCGGACAGGGGGCGGGTGGCTACACCTTC. Translation gives CASSTSGQGAGGYTF.

This clone was seen more than once but under ten times. V usage is TRBV18 and J usage is TRBJ1-1; 9 bases line up with TRBD1. CDR1 and CDR2 (germline): KGHSH, LQKENI. CDR3 size: 13 residues. V shed 5 bases and J 12 bases; nucleotides not matched to a gene: 10. This CDR3 reads CASSSGQGFYPFF. Here the CDR3 DNA reads TGTGCCAGCTCATCGGGACAGGGATTCTATCCTTTCTTT.

Note on this clone: Other DNA sequences in this specimen translate into the identical CDR3. CDR3 in DNA: TGTGCCAGCCTGGGGCAACTCACGAATCAGCCCCAGCATTTT. Protein: CASLGQLTNQPQHF. The V gene is TRBV28, the J gene TRBJ1-5; D possibly corresponds to TRBD1 (5 bases). V was shortened by 8 bases and J by 4 bases, with 15 bases between the two germline ends. The germline gives CDR1 MDHEN, CDR2 SYDVKM. This CDR3 spans 14 amino acids.

DNA for the CDR3: TGTGCCAGCAGCCAGCTGACAGGGGCCGCGCAGTACTTC. This encodes CASSQLTGAAQYF. The genes are TRBV4-2 and TRBJ2-7, with TRBD1 matching over 8 bases. Germline CDR1 is LGHNA and CDR2 is YNFKEQ. There are 13 residues in the CDR3. V lost 3 bases to trimming and J lost 9 bases; unmatched junction nucleotides: 7.

The rearrangement joins TRBV7-2 to TRBJ1-1; the D gene is possibly TRBD1 (6 bases). Per the germline V gene, CDR1 is SGHTA and CDR2 is FQGNSA. The CDR3 runs 16 residues. V lost 1 base to trimming and J lost 10 bases, with 22 bases between them. The CDR3 loop reads CASSLVGAGVHRAAFF. The CDR3 coding sequence is TGTGCCAGCAGCTTAGTGGGGGCGGGGGTCCACCGCGCAGCTTTCTTT.

The chain recombines TRBV19 with TRBJ2-2, with 10 bases lining up with TRBD1. Losses at the gene ends were 6 bases for V and 3 bases for J; bases not matched to a gene: 4. In germline, CDR1 is LNHDA, CDR2 SQIVND (reference sequence). This CDR3 has 15 amino acids. The CDR3 coding sequence is TGTGCCAGTAGGACCGGGACAGGGGACACCGGGGAGCTGTTTTTT. It is translated as CASRTGTGDTGELFF.

This chain uses TRBV9 with TRBJ2-4; TRBD1 matches 11 bases. V trimming: 5 bases; J trimming: 8 bases; junction bases outside the gene matches: 9. Germline V lookup: CDR1 SGDLS, CDR2 YYNGEE. This CDR3 spans 15 amino acids. The CDR3: CASSDRDRGYDIQYF. The DNA of the CDR3 is TGTGCCAGCAGTGATCGGGACAGGGGGTATGACATTCAGTACTTC.

This sequence joins TRBV19 and TRBJ1-2, with 11 nucleotides matching TRBD1. CDR3 length: 15 residues. Germline V gives CDR1 LNHDA, CDR2 SQIVND (reference sequence). The ends lost 7 bases at V and 3 bases at J; junction bases unmatched: 7. The CDR3 bases are TGTGCCAGTACCCCCTTGGGACAGGGGGACTATGGCTACACCTTC. Translated: CASTPLGQGDYGYTF.

With respect to this clone: A junction boundary mismatches the germline segment, possibly from a read error. The V and J genes are TRBV7-9 and TRBJ1-1; the D is unclear. The CDR3 length is 13 residues. Germline lookup yields CDR1 SEHNR and CDR2 FQNEAQ (reference sequence). The CDR3 DNA reads TGTTCCAGCAGCTTAGGTGTTATCACTGAAGCTTTCTTT. It encodes CSSSLGVITEAFF.

This chain uses TRBV6-4 with TRBJ2-3; 10 bases fit TRBD1. CDR1 is MRHNA and CDR2 is SNTAGT in the germline V gene. This CDR3 is built from 14 residues. J gave up 3 bases and V 6 bases, and 3 bases lay outside the gene matches. The CDR3 region has the DNA TGTGCCAGCAGCGTGGGACAGGGGACAGATACGCAGTATTTT. Translated, it gives CASSVGQGTDTQYF.

The chain is built from TRBV2 and TRBJ2-7, with 9 bases aligning to TRBD1. Germline V CDR1 and CDR2: SNHLY, FYNNEI. Trimming cost V 2 bases and J 3 bases; bases outside gene matches: 5. The CDR3 runs 15 residues. The CDR3 protein is CASSERRDRVYEQYF. In DNA, the CDR3 is TGTGCCAGCAGTGAAAGGCGGGACAGGGTCTACGAGCAGTACTTC.

V is TRBV5-4 and J is TRBJ2-2; 7 nucleotides line up with TRBD2. There are 15 residues in the CDR3. Per germline, CDR1 SGHNT and CDR2 YYREEE (reference sequence). Trimming at V came to 3 bases and at J to 4 bases, leaving 6 bases not matched to a gene. The CDR3 bases are TGTGCCAGCAGCTCCGGGACTACGCCCACCGGGGAGCTGTTTTTT. It is translated as CASSSGTTPTGELFF.

V is TRBV9 and J is TRBJ2-1; a possible D gene is TRBD1 (5 bases). CDR3 size: 14 residues. Germline-derived CDR1 and CDR2 are SGDLS and YYNGEE. Trimming pared 0 bases from V and 8 bases from J, leaving 12 bases between. CDR3 nucleotide sequence: TGTGCCAGCAGCGTAGAAACAGGTATCGATGAGCAGTTCTTC. This codes for CASSVETGIDEQFF.

There are a few counts of this clone. The same CDR3 can be traced to other DNA sequences in this sample. J is TRBJ1-1 and V is TRBV9; D might be TRBD1 (5 bases). Trimming took off 0 bases at V and 1 base at J, with 7 bases between the two ends. From germline, CDR1 is SGDLS and CDR2 YYNGEE. The CDR3 runs 14 residues. In DNA, the CDR3 is TGTGCCAGCAGCGTAGCGGGGGGGAACACTGAAGCTTTCTTT. Protein sequence: CASSVAGGNTEAFF.

In the case of this clone: A read error may account for a junction end that differs from germline. The chain combines TRBV27 with TRBJ1-6, with 7 bases identical to TRBD1. Germline V gene data show CDR1 as MNHEY and CDR2 as SMNVEV (reference sequence). The CDR3 contains 13 residues. As DNA, the CDR3 is TGTGCCACTTTGACAGGGTCCTGGGCACCCCCCCACTTT. Protein product: CATLTGSWAPPHF.

The chain employs TRBV9 and TRBJ1-1, with D unresolved. The CDR3 is 13 residues long. The V end was cut by 2 bases, the J end by 2 bases, with 7 bases between. Germline-derived CDR1 and CDR2 are SGDLS and YYNGEE. The DNA for the CDR3 is TGTGCCAGCAGCGTTGGGAGAAACACTGAAGCTTTCTTT. Amino acids: CASSVGRNTEAFF.

The rearrangement links TRBV21-1 to TRBJ2-3; the table assigns TRBD1, which was not confirmed against the DNA. TRBV21-1 is a recognized pseudogene. The CDR3 extends over 20 amino acids. The DNA of the CDR3 is TGTGCCAGCAGCAAAACCCCCAGCCCCCGGGGGACAGGGCCAACAGATACGCAGTATTTT. Protein sequence: CASSKTPSPRGTGPTDTQYF.

The chain combines TRBV9 with TRBJ2-1; D possibly corresponds to TRBD1 (6 bases). The CDR3 loop spans 15 amino acids. Germline CDR1 and CDR2: SGDLS and YYNGEE. V was shortened by 0 bases and J by 1 base, with 8 bases between the two germline ends. CDR3 sequence (DNA): TGTGCCAGCAGCGTAGGGGGGCTATCCTACAATGAGCAGTTCTTC. Its protein product is CASSVGGLSYNEQFF.

This clone occurred a few times. The rearrangement links TRBV5-1 to TRBJ1-1, with D possibly matching TRBD1 (6 bases). The germline V gene encodes CDR1 SGHRS and CDR2 YFSETQ. V lost 0 bases and J lost 4, with 13 bases in between. This CDR3 spans 15 amino acids. This CDR3 reads CASSLAEGGGTEAFF. In nucleotides, the CDR3 is TGCGCCAGCAGCTTGGCCGAGGGGGGGGGCACTGAAGCTTTCTTT.